Shown below are 18 T cell receptor beta chains from a single sample sequenced in a study of blood T cell repertoires in COVID-19. The repertoire was sequenced with immunoSEQ multiplex PCR; TCRdb's copy has only in-frame clones and lacks some. This table has approximately 100,000 clones, 92% appearing once. The sequenced sample consisted of peripheral blood. These receptors were obtained from a man in his forties or fifties with active COVID-19.

V usage is TRBV9 and J usage is TRBJ2-2; D not certain. CDR1 is SGDLS, CDR2 YYNGEE, per germline. Between the trimmed V and J ends, which lost 4 bases and 4 bases, there was a span of 8 bases. The CDR3 spans 13 residues. CDR3 nucleotide sequence: TGTGCCAGCAGCCCCTTTGTCACCGGGGAGCTGTTTTTT. It encodes CASSPFVTGELFF.

CDR3 residues: CASSSVGTENEKLFF. Written as DNA, the CDR3 is TGTGCCAGCAGCTCGGTCGGGACTGAGAATGAAAAACTGTTTTTT. V and J are TRBV7-9 and TRBJ1-4; TRBD1 is a possible D gene (5 bases). Trimming stripped 4 bases from V and 5 bases from J, with 14 bases between. This CDR3 comprises 15 residues. Germline V gene lookup returns CDR1 SEHNR and CDR2 FQNEAQ (reference sequence).

The CDR3 DNA sequence: TGTGCCAGCAGAATACGAACACCGTTAAGCGGAGGTCCCTACAATGAGCAGTTCTTC. This sequence encodes CASRIRTPLSGGPYNEQFF. V is TRBV27 and J is TRBJ2-1; tentative D call: TRBD2 (5 bases). Trimming removed 6 bases at V and 2 bases at J, with 26 bases between. This CDR3 comprises 19 residues. Germline V CDR1 and CDR2: MNHEY, SMNVEV (reference sequence).

The gene calls are TRBV5-5 and TRBJ2-5; TRBD2 matches 8 bases. Germline V lookup: CDR1 SGHKS, CDR2 YYEKEE (reference sequence). The CDR3 length is 14 residues. Trimming cost V 2 bases and J 1 base; bases outside gene matches: 1. The CDR3 here is CASSLLAAQETQYF. CDR3 DNA: TGTGCCAGCAGCTTACTAGCGGCCCAAGAGACCCAGTACTTC.

The chain uses TRBV24-1 and TRBJ2-6; 7 nucleotides align to TRBD1. Germline V gene sequence: CDR1 KGHDR, CDR2 SFDVKD. CDR3 size: 18 residues. Trimming at V came to 4 bases and at J to 0 bases, leaving 8 bases not matched to a gene. The CDR3 sequence: CATSEAPTGSSGANVLTF. CDR3 nucleotide sequence: TGTGCCACCAGTGAAGCCCCGACAGGGTCCTCTGGGGCCAACGTCCTGACTTTC.

The chain is built from TRBV7-9 and TRBJ2-1; 12 bases agree with TRBD2. The CDR3 runs to 18 residues. CDR1 is SEHNR and CDR2 is FQNEAQ in the germline V gene (reference sequence). The V and J ends lost 1 base and 2 bases, in that order; junction bases with no gene match: 6. CDR3 DNA sequence: TGTGCCAGCAGCTTAGTACTAGCGGGAGGTCGGGCCTACAATGAGCAGTTCTTC. Protein product: CASSLVLAGGRAYNEQFF.

The chain links TRBV6-6 to TRBJ1-1, with 7 positions matching TRBD1. The J segment lost 2 bases and the V segment lost 6 bases, leaving 9 bases of the junction unmatched. The germline V gene has CDR1 MNHNY and CDR2 SVGAGI (reference sequence). This CDR3 region has 15 residues. Here the CDR3 reads CASSEMTGTNTEAFF. The CDR3 nucleotides read TGTGCCAGCAGCGAGATGACAGGGACTAACACTGAAGCTTTCTTT.

The chain has TRBV7-9 and TRBJ2-5; 9 bases are shared with TRBD2. The V gene end was trimmed by 5 bases and the J gene end by 5 bases; junction bases not matched to a gene: 12. The CDR3 runs to 16 residues. Germline CDR1 SEHNR, CDR2 FQNEAQ (reference sequence). The CDR3 here is CASSRASGGLFETQYF. CDR3 nucleotides: TGTGCCAGCAGCCGAGCCAGCGGGGGGTTATTCGAGACCCAGTACTTC.

The chain is built from TRBV15 and TRBJ2-7; 8 nucleotides agree with TRBD2. After removal of 0 bases from V and 2 bases from J, the junction contained 6 bases not matched to a gene. The length of the CDR3 is 16 residues. Germline CDR1 reads LNHNV; CDR2 reads YYDKDF (reference sequence). The CDR3 DNA follows: TGTGCCACCAGCAGAGATCTTACTAGCGGAGCCTACGAGCAGTACTTC. Its protein is CATSRDLTSGAYEQYF.

The V gene is TRBV2, the J gene TRBJ1-6; possibly TRBD1 for D (5 bases). Trimming shortened V by 6 bases and J by 7 bases, and 7 bases separated the two germline ends. CDR1 SNHLY and CDR2 FYNNEI come from the germline V gene. The CDR3 is made up of 12 amino acids. CDR3 amino acids: CASRPGNSPLHF. The DNA for the CDR3 is TGTGCCAGCAGGCCAGGGAATTCACCCCTCCACTTT.

This chain joins TRBV5-8 and TRBJ1-2, with no clear D. Between the trimmed V and J ends, which lost 0 bases and 0 bases, there was a span of 9 bases. The germline CDR1 and CDR2 sequences are SGHTS and YDEGEE. The CDR3 is 15 amino acids. The CDR3 loop reads CASSLGRNSNYGYTF. Written as DNA, the CDR3 is TGTGCCAGCAGCTTGGGCAGGAACTCTAACTATGGCTACACCTTC.

This chain connects TRBV27 to TRBJ1-1, with no clear D. The CDR3 totals 22 residues. Trimming cost V 4 bases and J 3 bases, with 36 bases left between them. Germline values: CDR1 MNHEY, CDR2 SMNVEV (reference sequence). CDR3 loop: CASSSLAPHLFWRGQVDTEAFF. CDR3 sequence (DNA): TGTGCCAGCAGTTCTCTGGCGCCCCACCTCTTTTGGCGCGGGCAGGTCGACACTGAAGCTTTCTTT.

The rearrangement links TRBV19 to TRBJ2-1; TRBD1 agrees at 9 bases. The CDR3 length is 16 residues. With 5 bases clipped from V and 7 bases from J, the junction kept 12 bases outside the gene matches. From germline, CDR1 is LNHDA and CDR2 SQIVND (reference sequence). The CDR3 bases are TGTGCCAGTAGTCGGGATCTACAGGGGGCGCGTAATGAGCAGTTCTTC. Translated: CASSRDLQGARNEQFF.

This rearrangement joins TRBV30 to TRBJ2-7, with a tentative D call TRBD2 (5 bases). The V gene's germline CDR1 is GTSNPN and CDR2 SVGIG (reference sequence). The CDR3 has 13 amino acids. The V end lost 2 bases, the J end lost 7 bases, and 15 bases lay between the germline ends. CDR3 region: CAWSINLTGEQYF. The CDR3 DNA is TGTGCCTGGAGTATCAATCTGACGGGGGAGCAGTACTTC.

This chain connects TRBV20-1 to TRBJ2-3, with a tentative D call TRBD2 (5 bases). The CDR3 totals 14 residues. V was pared by 3 bases and J by 1 base, with 11 bases between. The germline gives CDR1 DFQATT, CDR2 SNEGSKA (reference sequence). The CDR3 nucleotides are TGCAGTGCTAGTAAAGCGGATGGCACAGATACGCAGTATTTT. The encoded protein is CSASKADGTDTQYF.

The chain uses TRBV19 and TRBJ1-1; 7 bases agree with TRBD1. From germline, CDR1 is LNHDA and CDR2 SQIVND (reference sequence). The trim removed 9 bases at V and 1 base at J, leaving 8 bases unmatched. CDR3 length: 14 residues. CDR3 residues: CASLRTGGNTEAFF. As DNA, the CDR3 is TGTGCCAGCCTAAGGACAGGCGGGAACACTGAAGCTTTCTTT.

V is TRBV28 and J is TRBJ1-2; TRBD1 might be the D (6 bases). The CDR3 runs to 15 residues. Between the trimmed V and J ends, which lost 6 bases and 7 bases, there was a span of 21 bases. From germline, CDR1 is MDHEN and CDR2 SYDVKM. For the CDR3, the DNA is TGTGCCAGCAGCCCCATACAACCAGGGGCACGTGGCTACACCTTC. It encodes CASSPIQPGARGYTF.

The chain uses TRBV7-3 and TRBJ1-6; D remains ambiguous. Germline lookup yields CDR1 SGHTA and CDR2 FQGTGA. The CDR3 runs to 16 residues. With 5 bases removed from V and 0 bases from J, the gap between germline ends came to 11 bases. DNA of the CDR3: TGTGCCAGCAGCCTTCAATCCAGCTCCTATAATTCACCCCTCCACTTT. It translates to CASSLQSSSYNSPLHF.